The entry below describes one T cell receptor beta chain. The source of the sample is a study of CD8 T cells in Susac syndrome. The V and J ends lost 0 bases and 12 bases respectively, with 6 bases between them. CDR1 and CDR2 (germline): SGHDN, FVKESK. This CDR3 has 11 residues. RNA, at about 0.45 to 1 ug, was reverse transcribed with random hexamers. TCRdb reprocessed the immunoSEQ multiplex PCR reads via MiXCR and lists one record per CDR3 protein. The sample has about 200,000 distinct CDR3 sequences, 90% to 95% seen once. The rearrangement uses TRBV14 and TRBJ2-1; D ambiguous. The sequenced sample was CD4+ T cells from PBMCs. The TCR comes from a human donor with multiple sclerosis. The CDR3 is CASSQESLQFF. The CDR3 nucleotides read TGTGCCAGCAGCCAAGAGAGCCTGCAGTTCTTC.